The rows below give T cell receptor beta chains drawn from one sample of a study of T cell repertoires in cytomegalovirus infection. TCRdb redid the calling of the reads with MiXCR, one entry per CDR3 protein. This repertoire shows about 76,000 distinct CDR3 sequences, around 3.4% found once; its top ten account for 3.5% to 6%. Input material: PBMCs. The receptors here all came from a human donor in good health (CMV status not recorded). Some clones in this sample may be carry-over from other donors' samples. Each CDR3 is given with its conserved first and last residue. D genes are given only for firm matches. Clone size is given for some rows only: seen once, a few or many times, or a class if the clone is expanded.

CDR3 DNA: TGTGCCAGCAGTTTAGCGCGAGGGTTGGGCACAGATACGCAGTATTTT
CDR3 protein: CASSLARGLGTDTQYF
D gene: .
clone size: many
V gene: TRBV12-3/TRBV12-4
J gene: TRBJ2-3

CDR3 DNA: TGTGCCAGCAGCTATGGAAAGGGAAATACGGTTGGAAACACCATATATTTT
CDR3 protein: CASSYGKGNTVGNTIYF
D gene: .
clone size: .
V gene: TRBV2
J gene: TRBJ1-3

CDR3 DNA: TGCAGTGCTGAGGACAGGGGGAAAAACGAGCAGTACTTC
CDR3 protein: CSAEDRGKNEQYF
D gene: TRBD1
clone size: many
V gene: TRBV20-1
J gene: TRBJ2-7

CDR3 DNA: TGTGCCAGCACCCAAACGAGGGGACAGGCCCTCTATGGCTACACCTTC
CDR3 protein: CASTQTRGQALYGYTF
D gene: TRBD1
clone size: many
V gene: TRBV12-3/TRBV12-4
J gene: TRBJ1-2

CDR3 DNA: TGTGCTAGTGGTTCTGGGACTAACTCTTACACAGATACGCAGTATTTT
CDR3 protein: CASGSGTNSYTDTQYF
D gene: TRBD2
clone size: many
V gene: TRBV12-5
J gene: TRBJ2-3

CDR3 DNA: TGTGCCAGCAGCGTAACGGGAACGACTGAAGCTTTCTTT
CDR3 protein: CASSVTGTTEAFF
D gene: .
clone size: few
V gene: TRBV9
J gene: TRBJ1-1

CDR3 DNA: TGCAGTGCTATAGGGTGGGACAGGCCTCAAGAGACCCAGTACTTC
CDR3 protein: CSAIGWDRPQETQYF
D gene: TRBD1
clone size: many
V gene: TRBV20-1
J gene: TRBJ2-5

CDR3 DNA: TGTGCCAGTGAAGGGGGCGCTTGGAATGGACAGCCCCAGCATTTT
CDR3 protein: CASEGGAWNGQPQHF
D gene: TRBD1
clone size: many
V gene: TRBV6-2/TRBV6-3
J gene: TRBJ1-5

CDR3 DNA: TGTGCCAGCAGTTTATTTTCCGCAGGGTACACTGAAGCTTTCTTT
CDR3 protein: CASSLFSAGYTEAFF
D gene: .
clone size: medium-sized
V gene: TRBV28
J gene: TRBJ1-1

CDR3 DNA: TGTGCCAGCAGCCCGGGGGTAGACCGGGACTACCATCAGCCCCAGCATTTT
CDR3 protein: CASSPGVDRDYHQPQHF
D gene: .
clone size: many
V gene: TRBV28
J gene: TRBJ1-5

CDR3 DNA: TGTGCCAGCAGCTTAGTGGGAGGGGAGACCCAGTACTTC
CDR3 protein: CASSLVGGETQYF
D gene: TRBD2
clone size: many
V gene: TRBV7-6
J gene: TRBJ2-5

CDR3 DNA: TGTGCCAGCAGTTCGGGGGGTGCGAGGGGCCACGAGCAGTACTTC
CDR3 protein: CASSSGGARGHEQYF
D gene: TRBD2
clone size: many
V gene: TRBV12-3/TRBV12-4
J gene: TRBJ2-7

CDR3 DNA: TGTGCCAGCAGCTTAGCCGGGACAGTTCGCAATGAGCAGTTCTTC
CDR3 protein: CASSLAGTVRNEQFF
D gene: TRBD1
clone size: many
V gene: TRBV7-2
J gene: TRBJ2-1

CDR3 DNA: TGTGCCAGCACCATGGGACCTCTGGGGAGCTACAATGAGCAGTTCTTC
CDR3 protein: CASTMGPLGSYNEQFF
D gene: .
clone size: many
V gene: TRBV12-3/TRBV12-4
J gene: TRBJ2-1

CDR3 DNA: TGTGCCAGCAGCGTTGGGCAGACTGATGGCTACACCTTC
CDR3 protein: CASSVGQTDGYTF
D gene: .
clone size: many
V gene: TRBV9
J gene: TRBJ1-2

CDR3 DNA: TGTGCCAGCAGCTTACTAGCGGAGGTGAGGAATGAGCAGTTCTTC
CDR3 protein: CASSLLAEVRNEQFF
D gene: TRBD2
clone size: many
V gene: TRBV7-2
J gene: TRBJ2-1

CDR3 DNA: TGTGCCAGTAGTAGTCGCTCGGGACACTACCAAGAGACCCAGTACTTC
CDR3 protein: CASSSRSGHYQETQYF
D gene: .
clone size: many
V gene: TRBV19
J gene: TRBJ2-5

CDR3 DNA: TGTGCCAGTAGCAGCGCTAGAAACACCATATATTTT
CDR3 protein: CASSSARNTIYF
D gene: .
clone size: many
V gene: TRBV19
J gene: TRBJ1-3

CDR3 DNA: TGTGCCAGCAGTTACACAGGGGGCGTAACTGAAGCTTTCTTT
CDR3 protein: CASSYTGGVTEAFF
D gene: TRBD1
clone size: many
V gene: TRBV27
J gene: TRBJ1-1

CDR3 DNA: TGTGCCAGCAGCCAGTCCCCAGGGACATTCACAGATACGCAGTATTTT
CDR3 protein: CASSQSPGTFTDTQYF
D gene: .
clone size: many
V gene: TRBV14
J gene: TRBJ2-3

CDR3 DNA: TGTGCCAGCAGCTTAAGGCGGGGCTACACAGATACGCAGTATTTT
CDR3 protein: CASSLRRGYTDTQYF
D gene: .
clone size: many
V gene: TRBV7-2
J gene: TRBJ2-3

CDR3 DNA: TGTGCCAGCAGTCAGGCGCGCCGAAGTGGGACCCAGTACTTC
CDR3 protein: CASSQARRSGTQYF
D gene: .
clone size: many
V gene: TRBV28
J gene: TRBJ2-5

CDR3 DNA: TGTGCCAGTAGACAGGGGCCCGGGGAGCTGTTTTTT
CDR3 protein: CASRQGPGELFF
D gene: TRBD1
clone size: many
V gene: TRBV19
J gene: TRBJ2-2

CDR3 DNA: TGTGCCAGCAGTGATCCCGTATCGGGAGAGACCCAGTACTTC
CDR3 protein: CASSDPVSGETQYF
D gene: .
clone size: many
V gene: TRBV25-1
J gene: TRBJ2-5

CDR3 DNA: TGCGCCAGCAAATTGAGTCAGATCGGGACAGCTTTCTTT
CDR3 protein: CASKLSQIGTAFF
D gene: .
clone size: many
V gene: TRBV10-2
J gene: TRBJ1-1

CDR3 DNA: TGTGCCAGCAGAAAACCAAGGGACAGGGGCTCCTACAATGAGCAGTTCTTC
CDR3 protein: CASRKPRDRGSYNEQFF
D gene: TRBD1
clone size: many
V gene: TRBV2
J gene: TRBJ2-1